This TCR beta chain was identified in a study of cytomegalovirus exposure and HLA in healthy donors. In the study overall: Early release data held some 79 million unique TCRs from HLA-typed donors.

General study results and limits: Reports described diagnosis of cytomegalovirus status by the classifier as highly specific and sensitive. In an earlier analysis, in about 530 donors, most V segments appeared productive either ~87% or ~30% of the time.

PCR amplification relied on 60 Vbeta primers (plus 13 Jbeta primers). The method was immunoSEQ multiplex PCR; TCRdb's version includes in-frame clones alone and lacks a portion of them. The table has fewer than 140,000 clones, 60% to 75% seen once. The CDR3 totals 13 residues. Between the trimmed V and J ends, which lost 4 bases and 4 bases, there was a span of 7 bases. From germline, CDR1 is MRHNA and CDR2 SNTAGT. The study sampled nominally healthy donors, though unrecorded immune exposures were likely. There are a few counts of this clone. Its specificity is unknown. The chain carries TRBV6-4 and TRBJ2-2; D might be TRBD2 (5 bases). The sequence derives from a male donor in good health and CMV-seropositive. Source material: PBMCs. CDR3 sequence reads: CASSVEGTGELFF. In DNA form, the CDR3 reads TGTGCCAGCAGTGTAGAGGGCACCGGGGAGCTGTTTTTT.